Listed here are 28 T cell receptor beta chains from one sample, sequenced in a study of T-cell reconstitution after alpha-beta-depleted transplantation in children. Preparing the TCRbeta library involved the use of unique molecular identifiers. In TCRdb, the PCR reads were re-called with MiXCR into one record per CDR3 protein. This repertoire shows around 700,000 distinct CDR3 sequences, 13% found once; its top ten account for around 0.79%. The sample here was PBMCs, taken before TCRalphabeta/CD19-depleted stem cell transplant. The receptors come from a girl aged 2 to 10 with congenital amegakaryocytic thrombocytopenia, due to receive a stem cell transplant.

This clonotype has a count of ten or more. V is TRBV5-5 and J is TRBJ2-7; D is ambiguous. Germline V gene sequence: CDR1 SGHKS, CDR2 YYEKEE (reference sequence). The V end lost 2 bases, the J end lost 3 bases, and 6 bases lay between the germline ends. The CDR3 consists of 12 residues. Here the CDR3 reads CASSFIVYEQYF. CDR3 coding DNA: TGTGCCAGCAGCTTTATCGTCTACGAGCAGTACTTC.

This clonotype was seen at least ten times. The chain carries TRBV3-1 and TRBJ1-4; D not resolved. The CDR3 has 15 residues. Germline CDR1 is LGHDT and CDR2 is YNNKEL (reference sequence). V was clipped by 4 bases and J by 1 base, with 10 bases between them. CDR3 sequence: CASSPFSGTNEKLFF. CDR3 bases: TGTGCCAGCAGCCCGTTCAGCGGAACTAATGAAAAACTGTTTTTT.

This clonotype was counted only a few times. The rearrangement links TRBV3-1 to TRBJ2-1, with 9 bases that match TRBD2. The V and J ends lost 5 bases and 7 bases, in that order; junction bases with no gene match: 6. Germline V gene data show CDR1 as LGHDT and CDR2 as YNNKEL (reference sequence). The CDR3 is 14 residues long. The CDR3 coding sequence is TGTGCCAGCAGCGAAACTAGCGGGTCTAATGAGCAGTTCTTC. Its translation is CASSETSGSNEQFF.

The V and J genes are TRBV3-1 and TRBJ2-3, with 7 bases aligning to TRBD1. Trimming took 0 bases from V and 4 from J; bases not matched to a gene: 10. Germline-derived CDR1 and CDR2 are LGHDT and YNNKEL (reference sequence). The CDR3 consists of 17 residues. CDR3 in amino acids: CASSQDLPRQGADTQYF. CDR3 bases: TGTGCCAGCAGCCAAGATCTCCCGCGCCAGGGGGCAGATACGCAGTATTTT.

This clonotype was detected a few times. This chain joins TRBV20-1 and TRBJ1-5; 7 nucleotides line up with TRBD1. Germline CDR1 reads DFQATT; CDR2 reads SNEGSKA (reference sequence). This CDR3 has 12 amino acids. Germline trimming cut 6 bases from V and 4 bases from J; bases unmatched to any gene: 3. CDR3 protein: CSAKGQNQPQHF. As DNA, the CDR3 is TGCAGTGCAAAGGGACAGAATCAGCCCCAGCATTTT.

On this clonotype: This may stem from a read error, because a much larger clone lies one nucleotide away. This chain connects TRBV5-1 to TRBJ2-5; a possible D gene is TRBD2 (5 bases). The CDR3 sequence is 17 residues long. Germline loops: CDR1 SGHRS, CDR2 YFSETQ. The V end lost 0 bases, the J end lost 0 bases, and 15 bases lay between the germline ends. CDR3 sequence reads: CASSLGTSSLYQETQYF. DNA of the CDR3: TGCGCCAGCAGCTTGGGTACGTCTAGCTTGTACCAAGAGACCCAGTACTTC.

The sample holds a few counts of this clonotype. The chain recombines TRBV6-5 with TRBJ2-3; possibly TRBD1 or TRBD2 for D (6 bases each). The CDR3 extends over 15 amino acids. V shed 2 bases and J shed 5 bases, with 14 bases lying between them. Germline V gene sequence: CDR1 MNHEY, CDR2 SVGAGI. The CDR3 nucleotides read TGTGCCAGCAGTTACACGGGGGCTTTGGGAGATACGCAGTATTTT. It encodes CASSYTGALGDTQYF.

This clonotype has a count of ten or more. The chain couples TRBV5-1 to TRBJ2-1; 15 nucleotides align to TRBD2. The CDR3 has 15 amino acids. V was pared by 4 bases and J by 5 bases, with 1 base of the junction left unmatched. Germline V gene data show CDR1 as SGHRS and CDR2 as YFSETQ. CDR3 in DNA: TGCGCCAGCAGCGGGACTAGCGGGGGGCACAATGAGCAGTTCTTC. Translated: CASSGTSGGHNEQFF.

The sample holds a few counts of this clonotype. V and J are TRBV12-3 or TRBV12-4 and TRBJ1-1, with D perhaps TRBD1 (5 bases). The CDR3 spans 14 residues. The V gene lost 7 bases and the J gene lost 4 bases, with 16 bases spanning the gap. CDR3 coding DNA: TGTGCCAGCAATATAGGTTGGGGGAGCACTGAAGCTTTCTTT. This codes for CASNIGWGSTEAFF.

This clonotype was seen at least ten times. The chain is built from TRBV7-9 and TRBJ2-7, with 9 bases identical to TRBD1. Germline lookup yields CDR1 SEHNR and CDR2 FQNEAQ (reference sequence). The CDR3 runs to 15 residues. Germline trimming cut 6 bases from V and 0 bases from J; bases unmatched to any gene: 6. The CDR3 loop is CASSPTTGGSYEQYF. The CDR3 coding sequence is TGTGCCAGCAGTCCCACGACAGGGGGCTCCTACGAGCAGTACTTC.

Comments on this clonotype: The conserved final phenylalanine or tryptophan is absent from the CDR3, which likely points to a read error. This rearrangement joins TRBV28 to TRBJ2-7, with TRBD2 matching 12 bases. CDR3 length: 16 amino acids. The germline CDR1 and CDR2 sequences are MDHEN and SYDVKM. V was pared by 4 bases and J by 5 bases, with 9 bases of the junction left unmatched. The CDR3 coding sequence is TGTGCCAGCAGTTCCCCATCTAGCGGGAGGGCCCACGAGCAGTACTGC. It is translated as CASSSPSSGRAHEQYC.

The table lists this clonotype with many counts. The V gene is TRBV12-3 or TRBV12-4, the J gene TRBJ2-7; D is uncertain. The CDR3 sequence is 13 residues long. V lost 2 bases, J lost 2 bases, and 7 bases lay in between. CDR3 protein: CASSLSHPYEQYF. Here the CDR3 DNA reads TGTGCCAGCAGTTTATCTCATCCCTACGAGCAGTACTTC.

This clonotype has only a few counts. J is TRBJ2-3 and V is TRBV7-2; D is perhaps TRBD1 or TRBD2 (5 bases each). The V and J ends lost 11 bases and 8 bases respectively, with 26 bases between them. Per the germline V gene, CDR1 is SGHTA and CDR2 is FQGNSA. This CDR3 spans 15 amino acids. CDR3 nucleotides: TGTGCCGGAAGATTCCAACGTTCTGTGGGGACTACGCAGTATTTT. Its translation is CAGRFQRSVGTTQYF.

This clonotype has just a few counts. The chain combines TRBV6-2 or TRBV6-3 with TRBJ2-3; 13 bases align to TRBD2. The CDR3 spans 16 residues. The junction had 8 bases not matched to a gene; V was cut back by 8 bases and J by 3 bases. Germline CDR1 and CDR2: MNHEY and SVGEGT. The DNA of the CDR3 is TGTGCCAGCTCGATGCCGGGACTAGCGGGAACAGATACGCAGTATTTT. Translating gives CASSMPGLAGTDTQYF.

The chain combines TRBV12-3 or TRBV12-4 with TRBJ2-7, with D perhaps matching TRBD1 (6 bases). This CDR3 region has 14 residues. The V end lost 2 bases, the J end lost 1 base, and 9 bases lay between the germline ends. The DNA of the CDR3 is TGTGCCAGCAGTTTAAGACAGGTATCCTACGAGCAGTACTTC. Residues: CASSLRQVSYEQYF.

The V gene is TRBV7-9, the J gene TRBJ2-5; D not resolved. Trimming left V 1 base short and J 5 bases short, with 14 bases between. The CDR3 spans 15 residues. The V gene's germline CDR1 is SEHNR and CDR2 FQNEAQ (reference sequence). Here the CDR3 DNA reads TGTGCCAGCAGCTTAGTAATCGGGCTCAAGGAGACCCAGTACTTC. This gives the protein CASSLVIGLKETQYF.

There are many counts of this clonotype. The CDR3 sequence is CASSQGDTTETQYF. CDR3 sequence (DNA): TGCGCCAGCAGCCAAGGAGATACAACGGAGACCCAGTACTTC. The V call is TRBV4-1, the J call TRBJ2-5, with no clear D. V shed 1 base and J shed 5 bases, with 11 bases lying between them. The CDR3 loop spans 14 amino acids. Germline assignment: CDR1 MGHRA and CDR2 YSYEKL.

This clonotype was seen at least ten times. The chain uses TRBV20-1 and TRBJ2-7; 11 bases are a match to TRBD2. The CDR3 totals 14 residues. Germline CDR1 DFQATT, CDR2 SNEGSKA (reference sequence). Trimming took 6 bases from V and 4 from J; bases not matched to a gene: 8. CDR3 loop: CSASGTSGQYEQYF. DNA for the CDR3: TGCAGTGCGTCCGGGACTAGCGGACAATACGAGCAGTACTTC.

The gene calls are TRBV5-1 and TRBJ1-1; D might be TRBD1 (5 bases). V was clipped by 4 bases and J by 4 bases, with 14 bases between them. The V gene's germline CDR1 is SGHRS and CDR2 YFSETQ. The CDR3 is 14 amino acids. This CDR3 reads CASSPAGQGTEAFF. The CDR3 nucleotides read TGCGCCAGCAGCCCTGCGGGGCAGGGCACTGAAGCTTTCTTT.

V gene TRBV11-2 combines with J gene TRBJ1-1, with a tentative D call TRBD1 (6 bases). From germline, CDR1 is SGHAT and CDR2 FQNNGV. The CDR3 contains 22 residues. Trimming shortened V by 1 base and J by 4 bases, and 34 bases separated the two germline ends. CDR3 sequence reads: CASSLVSWTPIWGQARSTEAFF. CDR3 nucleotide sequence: TGTGCCAGCAGCTTAGTCTCGTGGACCCCGATCTGGGGGCAAGCGAGAAGCACTGAAGCTTTCTTT. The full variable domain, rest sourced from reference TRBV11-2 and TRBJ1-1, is EAGVAQSPRYKIIEKRQSVAFWCNPISGHATLYWYQQILGQGPKLLIQFQNNGVVDDSQLPKDRFSAERLKGVDSTLKIQPAKLEDSAVYLCASSLVSWTPIWGQARSTEAFFGQGTRLTVV.

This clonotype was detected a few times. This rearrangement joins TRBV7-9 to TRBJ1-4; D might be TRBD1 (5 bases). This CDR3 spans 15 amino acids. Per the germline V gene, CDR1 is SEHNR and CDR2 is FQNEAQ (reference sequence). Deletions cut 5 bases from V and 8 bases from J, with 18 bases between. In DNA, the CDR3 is TGTGCCAGCAGCCCCGGTAAGGGGCACTGGGAAAAACTGTTTTTT. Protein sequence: CASSPGKGHWEKLFF.

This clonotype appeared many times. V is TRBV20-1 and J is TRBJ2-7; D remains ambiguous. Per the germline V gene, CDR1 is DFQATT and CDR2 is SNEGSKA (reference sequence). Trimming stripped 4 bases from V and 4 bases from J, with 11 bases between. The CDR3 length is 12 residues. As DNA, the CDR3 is TGCAGTGCTATACGATACGGGTACGAGCAGTACTTC. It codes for CSAIRYGYEQYF.

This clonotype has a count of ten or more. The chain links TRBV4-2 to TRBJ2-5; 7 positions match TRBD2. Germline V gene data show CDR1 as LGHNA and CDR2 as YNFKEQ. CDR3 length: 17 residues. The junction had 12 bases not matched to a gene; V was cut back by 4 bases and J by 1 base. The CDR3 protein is CASSPMISGGPQETQYF. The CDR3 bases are TGTGCCAGCAGCCCGATGATCTCGGGAGGTCCCCAAGAGACCCAGTACTTC.

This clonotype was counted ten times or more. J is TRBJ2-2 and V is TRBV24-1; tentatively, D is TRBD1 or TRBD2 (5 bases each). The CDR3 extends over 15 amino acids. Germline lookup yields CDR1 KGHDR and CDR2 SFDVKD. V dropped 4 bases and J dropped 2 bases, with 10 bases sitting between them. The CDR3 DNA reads TGTGCCACCAGTGACTGGGACGGAAACACCGGGGAGCTGTTTTTT. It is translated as CATSDWDGNTGELFF.

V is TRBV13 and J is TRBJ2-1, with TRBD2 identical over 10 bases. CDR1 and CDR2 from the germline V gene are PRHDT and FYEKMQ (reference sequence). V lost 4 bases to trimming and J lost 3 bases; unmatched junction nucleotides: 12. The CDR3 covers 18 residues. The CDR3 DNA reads TGTGCCAGCAGCTCGGAACTAGCGGGAAAAGGCCTCTACAATGAGCAGTTCTTC. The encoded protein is CASSSELAGKGLYNEQFF.

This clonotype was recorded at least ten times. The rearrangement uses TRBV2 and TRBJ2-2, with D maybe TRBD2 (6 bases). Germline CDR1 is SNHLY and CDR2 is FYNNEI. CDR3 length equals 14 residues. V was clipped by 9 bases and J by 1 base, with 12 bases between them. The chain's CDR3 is CASLGTLNTGELFF. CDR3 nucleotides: TGTGCCAGTTTAGGGACTTTGAACACCGGGGAGCTGTTTTTT.

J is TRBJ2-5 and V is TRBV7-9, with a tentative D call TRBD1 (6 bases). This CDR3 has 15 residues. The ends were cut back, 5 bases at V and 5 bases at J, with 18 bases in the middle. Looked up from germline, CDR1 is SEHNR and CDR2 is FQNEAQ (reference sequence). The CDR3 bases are TGTGCCAGCAGCCTATTTGTAGGGGGTGGTGAGACCCAGTACTTC. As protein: CASSLFVGGGETQYF.

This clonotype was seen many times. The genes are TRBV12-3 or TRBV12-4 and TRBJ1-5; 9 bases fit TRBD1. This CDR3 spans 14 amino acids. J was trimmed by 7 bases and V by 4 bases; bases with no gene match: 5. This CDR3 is CASSSPDRGQPQHF. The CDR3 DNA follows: TGTGCCAGCAGTTCCCCGGACAGGGGACAGCCCCAGCATTTT.